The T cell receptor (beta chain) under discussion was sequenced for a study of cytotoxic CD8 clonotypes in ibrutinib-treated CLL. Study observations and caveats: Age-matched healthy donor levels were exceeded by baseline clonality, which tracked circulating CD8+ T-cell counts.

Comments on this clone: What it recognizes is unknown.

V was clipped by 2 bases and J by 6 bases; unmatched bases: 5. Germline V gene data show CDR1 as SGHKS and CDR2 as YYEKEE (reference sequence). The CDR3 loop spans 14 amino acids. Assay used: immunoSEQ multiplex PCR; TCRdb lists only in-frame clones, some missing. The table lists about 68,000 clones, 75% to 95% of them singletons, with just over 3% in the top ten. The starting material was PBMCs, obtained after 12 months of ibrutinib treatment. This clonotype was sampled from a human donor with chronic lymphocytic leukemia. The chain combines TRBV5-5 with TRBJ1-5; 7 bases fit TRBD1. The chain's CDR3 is CASSFLTGIQPQHF. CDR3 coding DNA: TGTGCCAGCAGCTTTCTGACAGGGATTCAGCCCCAGCATTTT.